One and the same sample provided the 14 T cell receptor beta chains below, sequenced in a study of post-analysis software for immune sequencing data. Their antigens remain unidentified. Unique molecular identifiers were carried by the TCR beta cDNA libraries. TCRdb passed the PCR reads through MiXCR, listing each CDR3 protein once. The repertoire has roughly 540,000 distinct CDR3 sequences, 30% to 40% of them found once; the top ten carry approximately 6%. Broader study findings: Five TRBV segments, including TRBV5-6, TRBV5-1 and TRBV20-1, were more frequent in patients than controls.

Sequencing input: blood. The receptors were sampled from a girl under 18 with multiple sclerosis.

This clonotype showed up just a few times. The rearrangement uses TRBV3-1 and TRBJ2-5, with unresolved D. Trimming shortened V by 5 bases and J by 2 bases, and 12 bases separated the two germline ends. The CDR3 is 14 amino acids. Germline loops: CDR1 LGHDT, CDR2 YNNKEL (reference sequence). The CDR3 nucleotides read TGTGCCAGCAGCTGGGTGGGCAGGCAAGAGACCCAGTACTTC. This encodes CASSWVGRQETQYF.

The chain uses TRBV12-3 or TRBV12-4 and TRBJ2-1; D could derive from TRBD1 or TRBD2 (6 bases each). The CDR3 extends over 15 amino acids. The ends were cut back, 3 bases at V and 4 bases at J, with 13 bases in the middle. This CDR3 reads CASSLGRGEYNEQFF. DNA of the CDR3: TGTGCCAGCAGTTTGGGAAGGGGGGAATACAATGAGCAGTTCTTC.

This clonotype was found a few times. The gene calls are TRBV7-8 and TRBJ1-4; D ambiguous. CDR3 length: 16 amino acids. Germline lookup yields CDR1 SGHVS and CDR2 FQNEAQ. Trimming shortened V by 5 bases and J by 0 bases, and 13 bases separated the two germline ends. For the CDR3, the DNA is TGTGCCAGCAGCCCAGGCGCGGTACCAACTAATGAAAAACTGTTTTTT. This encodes CASSPGAVPTNEKLFF.

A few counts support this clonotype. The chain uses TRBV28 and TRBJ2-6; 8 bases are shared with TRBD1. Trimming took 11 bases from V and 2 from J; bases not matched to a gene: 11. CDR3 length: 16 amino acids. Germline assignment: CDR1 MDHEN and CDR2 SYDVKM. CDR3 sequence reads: CARVRSRGPGANVLTF. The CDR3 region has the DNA TGTGCCCGAGTCCGTTCCAGGGGGCCTGGGGCCAACGTCCTGACTTTC.

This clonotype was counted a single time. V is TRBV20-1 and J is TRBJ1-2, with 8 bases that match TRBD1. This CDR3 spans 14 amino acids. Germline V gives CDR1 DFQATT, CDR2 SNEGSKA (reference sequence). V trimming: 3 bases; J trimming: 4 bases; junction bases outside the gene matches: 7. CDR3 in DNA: TGCAGTGCTAGGCCCGGACAGGGTGCCTATGGCTACACCTTC. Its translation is CSARPGQGAYGYTF.

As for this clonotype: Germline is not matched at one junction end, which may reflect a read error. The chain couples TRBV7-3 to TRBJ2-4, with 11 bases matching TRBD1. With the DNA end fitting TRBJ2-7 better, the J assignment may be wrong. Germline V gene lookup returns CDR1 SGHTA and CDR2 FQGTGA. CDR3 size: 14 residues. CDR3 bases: TGTGCCGGCAGCTCCTGGACAGGGGGCCACGAGCAGTACTTC. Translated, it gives CAGSSWTGGHEQYF.

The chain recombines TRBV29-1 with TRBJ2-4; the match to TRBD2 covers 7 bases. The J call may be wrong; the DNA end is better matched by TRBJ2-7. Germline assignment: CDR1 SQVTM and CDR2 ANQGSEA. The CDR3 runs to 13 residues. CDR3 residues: CSVVASGSYEQYF. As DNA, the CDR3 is TGCAGCGTTGTGGCTAGCGGATCATACGAGCAGTACTTC.

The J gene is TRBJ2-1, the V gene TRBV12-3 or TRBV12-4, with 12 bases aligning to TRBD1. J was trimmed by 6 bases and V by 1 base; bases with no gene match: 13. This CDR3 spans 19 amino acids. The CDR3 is CASSLEGTGGFRVSNEQFF. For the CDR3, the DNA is TGTGCCAGCAGTTTAGAAGGGACAGGGGGCTTCAGGGTCAGCAATGAGCAGTTCTTC.

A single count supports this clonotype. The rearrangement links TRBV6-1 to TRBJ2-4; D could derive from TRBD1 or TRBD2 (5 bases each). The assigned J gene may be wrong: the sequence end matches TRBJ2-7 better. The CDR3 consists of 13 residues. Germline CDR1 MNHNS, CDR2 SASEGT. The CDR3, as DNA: TGTGCCAGCAGCCTTACAGGACTGGCCGAGCAGTACTTC. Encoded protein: CASSLTGLAEQYF.

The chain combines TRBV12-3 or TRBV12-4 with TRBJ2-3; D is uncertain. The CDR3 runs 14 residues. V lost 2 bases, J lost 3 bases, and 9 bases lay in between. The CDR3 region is CASSLSKATDTQYF. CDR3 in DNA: TGTGCCAGCAGTTTATCGAAGGCGACAGATACGCAGTATTTT.

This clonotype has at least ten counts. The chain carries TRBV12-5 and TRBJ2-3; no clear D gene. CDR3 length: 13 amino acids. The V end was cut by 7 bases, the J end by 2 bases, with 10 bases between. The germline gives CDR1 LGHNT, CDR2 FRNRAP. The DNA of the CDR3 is TGTGCTAGTGAGGGCAGGAACACAGATACGCAGTATTTT. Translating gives CASEGRNTDTQYF.

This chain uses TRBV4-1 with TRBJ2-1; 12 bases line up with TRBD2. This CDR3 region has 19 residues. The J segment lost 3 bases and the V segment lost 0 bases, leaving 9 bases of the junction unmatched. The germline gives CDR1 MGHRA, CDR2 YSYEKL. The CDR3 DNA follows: TGCGCCAGCAGCCAAGAAAGAGCTAGCGGGGGGGCCATCTACAATGAGCAGTTCTTC. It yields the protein CASSQERASGGAIYNEQFF.

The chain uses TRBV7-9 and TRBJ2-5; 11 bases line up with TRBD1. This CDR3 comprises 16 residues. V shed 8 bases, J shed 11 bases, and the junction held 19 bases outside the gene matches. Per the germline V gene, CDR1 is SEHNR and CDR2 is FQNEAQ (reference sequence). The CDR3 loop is CASWGLGTGGGNEQYF. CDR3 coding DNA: TGTGCCAGCTGGGGCCTCGGGACAGGGGGTGGAAATGAGCAGTACTTC.

CDR3 nucleotides: TGCAGTGCTAGAGCACTAGCGGGGGGATTGTTTGGCACAGATACGCAGTATTTT. Amino acid sequence: CSARALAGGLFGTDTQYF. The chain links TRBV20-1 to TRBJ2-3, with 12 bases fitting TRBD2. This CDR3 region has 18 residues. V lost 1 base to trimming and J lost 1 base; unmatched junction nucleotides: 9. From germline, CDR1 is DFQATT and CDR2 SNEGSKA (reference sequence).